This TCR beta chain emerged from a study of blood T cell repertoires in COVID-19. Study summary: Sources were T cells, B-cell-depleted T cells, or PBMCs; the material itself was cDNA or gDNA.

Authors' analysis steps: Amplifying reference gene primers gave estimates of nucleated cell counts. Only in-frame clones appear in the TCRdb table, and some are missing; sequencing was by immunoSEQ multiplex PCR. For V, J and clone size, that table is used; D and trimming come from the DNA. The data show about 170,000 clones, with about 85% seen just once and 7% held by the top ten. The V gene lost 5 bases and the J gene lost 0 bases, with 11 bases spanning the gap. Per the germline V gene, CDR1 is SGHTA and CDR2 is FQGNSA. The CDR3 sequence is 15 residues long. V gene TRBV7-2 combines with J gene TRBJ1-5, with a weak D call TRBD1 (5 bases). Sequencing was carried out using peripheral blood. The origin of this receptor is an elderly woman in a cohort sampled during active or convalescent COVID-19. This CDR3 reads CASSPGIYSNQPQHF. The CDR3 DNA reads as TGTGCCAGCAGCCCAGGGATTTATAGCAATCAGCCCCAGCATTTT.